This T cell receptor beta chain was captured by sequencing in a study of OX40 agonist ivuxolimab in advanced cancers. Study context: Enrollees could have had prior anti-PD-1, anti-PD-L1 or anti-CTLA-4 therapy, which about 40% had received.

Sequenced by immunoSEQ multiplex PCR; TCRdb stores in-frame clones only, minus some. This sample yields 60,000 to 85,000 clones, of which roughly nine tenths are seen a single time; approximately 4% belongs to the top ten. This sequence originates from an adult with an advanced solid tumor such as melanoma, head and neck, liver or kidney cancer. This sample comprised CD4+ or CD8+ T cells sorted from blood, obtained in a trial of the OX40 agonist ivuxolimab.

The CDR3 nucleotides read TGTGCCAGCAGCTTGGGCCTTCTTAATCAGCCCCAGCATTTT. It codes for CASSLGLLNQPQHF. V gene TRBV5-4 combines with J gene TRBJ1-5; D is ambiguous. Germline values: CDR1 SGHNT, CDR2 YYREEE (reference sequence). Trimming took off 0 bases at V and 4 bases at J, with 8 bases between the two ends. This CDR3 is built from 14 residues. The full variable domain, its missing parts supplied by reference TRBV5-4 and TRBJ1-5, is ETGVTQSPTHLIKTRGQQVTLRCSSQSGHNTVSWYQQALGQGPQFIFQYYREEENGRGNFPPRFSGLQFPNYSSELNVNALELDDSALYLCASSLGLLNQPQHFGDGTRLSIL.